The 16 T cell receptor beta chains below were found in one sample sequenced in a study of blood T cells in healthy people across ages. A J-beta primer mix and a sample-barcoded 5' primer were used in a second PCR of about 7 to 12 cycles. Via MiXCR, TCRdb re-called the 5' RACE reads, giving one row per CDR3 protein. The sample contains about 590,000 distinct CDR3 sequences, about 30% of which appear only once. Material for sequencing was blood. All receptors come from an elderly woman in good health.

This clonotype has at least ten counts. The V gene is TRBV10-3, the J gene TRBJ1-6, with 7 bases matching TRBD1. The CDR3 runs to 14 residues. The V and J ends lost 6 bases and 5 bases, in that order; junction bases with no gene match: 4. Germline V gives CDR1 ENHRY, CDR2 SYGVKD. Written as DNA, the CDR3 is TGTGCCATCAGCGGACAGGTTCATAATTCACCCCTCCACTTT. It translates to CAISGQVHNSPLHF.

This clonotype was observed a handful of times. The V and J genes are TRBV10-3 and TRBJ1-2; TRBD1 matches at 10 bases. This CDR3 spans 13 amino acids. Per the germline V gene, CDR1 is ENHRY and CDR2 is SYGVKD. Unmatched junction bases numbered 3, after V lost 9 bases and J lost 2 bases. The DNA for the CDR3 is TGTGCCATAGCGACAGGGGGCAACTATGGCTACACCTTC. It specifies CAIATGGNYGYTF.

Many counts were recorded for this clonotype. A read error is possible here, since a much larger clone lies one base away. This chain uses TRBV5-1 with TRBJ2-5, with 8 bases that match TRBD1. CDR1 is SGHRS, CDR2 YFSETQ, per germline. V gave up 3 bases and J gave up 11 bases; unmatched junction bases: 9. The CDR3 extends over 13 amino acids. CDR3 nucleotides: TGCGCCAGCAGCTACGGGACAGGCAATGAGCAGTACTTC. The encoded protein is CASSYGTGNEQYF.

The V gene is TRBV15, the J gene TRBJ1-2; TRBD1 matches 8 bases. Germline V CDR1 and CDR2: LNHNV, YYDKDF (reference sequence). The CDR3 contains 16 residues. Germline trimming cut 1 base from V and 4 bases from J; bases unmatched to any gene: 8. The CDR3 protein is CATSRGVDRGPYGYTF. For the CDR3, the DNA is TGTGCCACCAGCAGAGGGGTAGACAGGGGACCCTATGGCTACACCTTC.

The chain couples TRBV6-2 or TRBV6-3 to TRBJ1-5, with a weak D call TRBD1 (6 bases). V lost 5 bases and J 1 base, leaving 9 bases between the germline ends. The germline V gene has CDR1 MNHEY and CDR2 SVGEGT. The CDR3 runs to 14 residues. CDR3 residues: CASSGRGSNQPQHF. DNA of the CDR3: TGTGCCAGCAGTGGCAGGGGCAGCAATCAGCCCCAGCATTTT.

This chain uses TRBV15 with TRBJ2-7; 8 bases map to TRBD1. CDR1 and CDR2 from the germline V gene are LNHNV and YYDKDF (reference sequence). Trimming cost V 4 bases and J 3 bases; bases outside gene matches: 8. This CDR3 is 15 amino acids long. The chain's CDR3 is CATSNGQGKLYEQYF. CDR3 DNA: TGTGCCACCAGCAATGGACAGGGCAAACTCTACGAGCAGTACTTC.

About this clonotype: Just one base apart from a much larger clone, this may be a read error. V gene TRBV7-6 combines with J gene TRBJ2-5; maybe TRBD1 (6 bases). Germline V gene sequence: CDR1 SGHVS, CDR2 FNYEAQ. The CDR3 is 14 residues long. Deletions cut 5 bases from V and 1 base from J, with 11 bases between. The CDR3 protein is CASSIVGAQETQYF. In DNA, the CDR3 is TGTGCCAGCAGCATAGTGGGGGCCCAAGAGACCCAGTACTTC. The whole variable domain, remainder taken from reference TRBV7-6 and TRBJ2-5, is GAGVSQSPRYKVTKRGQDVALRCDPISGHVSLYWYRQALGQGPEFLTYFNYEAQQDKSGLPNDRFSAERPEGSISTLTIQRTEQRDSAMYRCASSIVGAQETQYFGPGTRLLVL.

Worth noting for this clonotype: The junction departs from the called germline gene at one end, perhaps through a read error. The chain employs TRBV5-1 and TRBJ2-7; the D gene is possibly TRBD2 (6 bases). Per the germline V gene, CDR1 is SGHRS and CDR2 is YFSETQ. The CDR3 has 14 amino acids. CDR3 sequence: CVSSLFGGAYEQYF. Written as DNA, the CDR3 is TGTGTCAGCAGCTTGTTCGGCGGGGCCTACGAGCAGTACTTC.

The chain has TRBV20-1 and TRBJ1-5, with TRBD1 matching over 9 bases. The CDR3 sequence is 16 residues long. In germline, CDR1 is DFQATT, CDR2 SNEGSKA (reference sequence). The J segment lost 4 bases and the V segment lost 5 bases, leaving 12 bases of the junction unmatched. The CDR3 protein is CSALDRGRQQNQPQHF. The CDR3 coding sequence is TGCAGTGCTTTAGACAGGGGGAGACAGCAGAATCAGCCCCAGCATTTT.

This clonotype appeared many times. The V gene is TRBV30, the J gene TRBJ2-7, with 9 bases fitting TRBD1. The CDR3 spans 16 residues. After removal of 2 bases from V and 2 bases from J, the junction contained 10 bases not matched to a gene. Per germline, CDR1 GTSNPN and CDR2 SVGIG (reference sequence). This CDR3 reads CAWSPRDREFPYEQYF. DNA of the CDR3: TGTGCCTGGAGTCCGAGGGACAGGGAATTTCCCTACGAGCAGTACTTC.

This clonotype was observed at least ten times. This chain uses TRBV6-6 with TRBJ1-5; D remains ambiguous. V was trimmed by 5 bases and J by 8 bases, leaving 13 bases between them. The CDR3 is made up of 13 amino acids. The V gene's germline CDR1 is MNHNY and CDR2 SVGAGI (reference sequence). The CDR3 here is CASSPNPLEPQHF. CDR3 nucleotide sequence: TGTGCCAGCAGTCCCAACCCCTTGGAGCCCCAGCATTTT.

Ten or more counts support this clonotype. The chain links TRBV9 to TRBJ2-7, with 8 bases lining up with TRBD1. The length of the CDR3 is 15 residues. Germline values: CDR1 SGDLS, CDR2 YYNGEE. After removal of 0 bases from V and 3 bases from J, the junction contained 5 bases not matched to a gene. The CDR3 DNA reads TGTGCCAGCAGCGTAGCTACAGGGGGACGCTACGAGCAGTACTTC. The encoded protein is CASSVATGGRYEQYF.

Of note for this clonotype: A much larger clone lies a single base off, so this may be a read error. This CDR3 reads CASSERECGTQYF. The CDR3, as DNA: TGTGCCAGCAGCGAACGGGAGTGTGGGACCCAGTACTTC. V is TRBV7-2 and J is TRBJ2-5; tentatively, D is TRBD2 (6 bases). This CDR3 is 13 amino acids long. From germline, CDR1 is SGHTA and CDR2 FQGNSA. With 5 bases removed from V and 7 bases from J, the gap between germline ends came to 14 bases.

Many counts were recorded for this clonotype. The rearrangement uses TRBV28 and TRBJ2-3, with 9 bases aligning to TRBD1. Germline V gene lookup returns CDR1 MDHEN and CDR2 SYDVKM. V shed 2 bases and J 1 base; nucleotides not matched to a gene: 4. The CDR3 is 16 amino acids. CDR3 DNA sequence: TGTGCCAGCAGTTTAATGTGGACAGGGGGCACAGATACGCAGTATTTT. The encoded protein is CASSLMWTGGTDTQYF. The complete variable domain, with remaining parts taken from reference TRBV28 and TRBJ2-3, reads DVKVTQSSRYLVKRTGEKVFLECVQDMDHENMFWYRQDPGLGLRLIYFSYDVKMKEKGDIPEGYSVSREKKERFSLILESASTNQTSMYLCASSLMWTGGTDTQYFGPGTRLTVL.

This clonotype showed up many times. The J gene is TRBJ2-7, the V gene TRBV28; TRBD1 matches 8 bases. The CDR3 is 14 amino acids. CDR1 is MDHEN and CDR2 is SYDVKM in the germline V gene. With 7 bases clipped from V and 0 bases from J, the junction kept 5 bases outside the gene matches. The CDR3 sequence: CASKRTGSSYEQYF. The CDR3 DNA reads as TGTGCCAGCAAACGGACAGGGAGCTCCTACGAGCAGTACTTC. The variable domain in full, with the rest retrieved from reference TRBV28 and TRBJ2-7, is DVKVTQSSRYLVKRTGEKVFLECVQDMDHENMFWYRQDPGLGLRLIYFSYDVKMKEKGDIPEGYSVSREKKERFSLILESASTNQTSMYLCASKRTGSSYEQYFGPGTRLTVT.

As regards this clonotype: A single base separates this from a much larger clone, so it may be a read error. The V gene is TRBV4-2, the J gene TRBJ1-2, with D perhaps TRBD1 (5 bases). Trimming pared 4 bases from V and 2 bases from J, leaving 11 bases between. CDR1 and CDR2 (germline): LGHNA, YNFKEQ. This CDR3 contains 14 residues. Here the CDR3 reads CASSPGPENYGYTF. The DNA of the CDR3 is TGTGCCAGCAGCCCGGGACCAGAGAACTATGGCTACACCTTC.